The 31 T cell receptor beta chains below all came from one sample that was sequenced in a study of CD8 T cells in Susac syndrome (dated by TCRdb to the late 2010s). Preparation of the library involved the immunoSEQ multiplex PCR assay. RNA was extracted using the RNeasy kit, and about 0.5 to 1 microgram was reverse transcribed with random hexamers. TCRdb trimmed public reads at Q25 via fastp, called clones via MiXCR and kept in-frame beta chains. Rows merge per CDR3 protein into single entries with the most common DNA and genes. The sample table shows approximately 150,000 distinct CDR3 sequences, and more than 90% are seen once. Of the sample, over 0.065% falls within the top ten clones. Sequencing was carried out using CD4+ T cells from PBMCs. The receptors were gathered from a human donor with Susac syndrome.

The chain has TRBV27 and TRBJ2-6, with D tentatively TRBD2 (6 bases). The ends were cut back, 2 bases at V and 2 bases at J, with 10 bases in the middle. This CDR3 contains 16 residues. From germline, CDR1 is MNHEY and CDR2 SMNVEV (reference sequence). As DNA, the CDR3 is TGTGCCAGCAGTTTAGAACCGGGAGCTGGGGCCAACGTCCTGACTTTC. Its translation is CASSLEPGAGANVLTF.

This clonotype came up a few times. Here the CDR3 reads CSARDSGIETQYF. CDR3 sequence (DNA): TGCAGTGCTAGGGACAGTGGGATCGAGACCCAGTACTTC. This chain connects TRBV20-1 to TRBJ2-5, with D possibly being TRBD1 (6 bases). This CDR3 region has 13 residues. Germline values: CDR1 DFQATT, CDR2 SNEGSKA (reference sequence). V lost 3 bases and J lost 5, with 13 bases in between.

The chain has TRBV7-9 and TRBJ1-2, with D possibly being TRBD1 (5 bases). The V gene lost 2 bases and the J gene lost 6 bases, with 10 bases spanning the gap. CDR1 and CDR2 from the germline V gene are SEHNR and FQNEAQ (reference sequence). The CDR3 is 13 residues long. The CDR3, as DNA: TGTGCCAGCAGCTTACAGGGCTGGGATGGCTACACCTTC. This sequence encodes CASSLQGWDGYTF.

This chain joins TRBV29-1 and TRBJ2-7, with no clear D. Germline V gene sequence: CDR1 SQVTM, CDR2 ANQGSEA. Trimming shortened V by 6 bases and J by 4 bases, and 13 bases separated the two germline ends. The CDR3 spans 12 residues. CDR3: CSVAPTAYEQYF. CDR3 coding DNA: TGCAGCGTGGCCCCCACGGCGTACGAGCAGTACTTC.

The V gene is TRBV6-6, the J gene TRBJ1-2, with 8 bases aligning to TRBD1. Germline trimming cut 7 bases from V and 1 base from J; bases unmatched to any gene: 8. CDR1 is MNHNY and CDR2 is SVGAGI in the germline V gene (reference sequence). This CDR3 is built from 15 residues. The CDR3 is CASNDRGENNYGYTF. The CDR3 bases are TGTGCCAGCAACGACAGGGGTGAAAATAACTATGGCTACACCTTC.

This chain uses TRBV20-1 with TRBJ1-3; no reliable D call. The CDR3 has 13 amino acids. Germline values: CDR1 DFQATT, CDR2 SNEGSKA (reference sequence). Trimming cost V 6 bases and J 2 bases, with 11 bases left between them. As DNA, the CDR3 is TGCAGTGCGAGGCCACGGACTGGAAACACCATATATTTT. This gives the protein CSARPRTGNTIYF.

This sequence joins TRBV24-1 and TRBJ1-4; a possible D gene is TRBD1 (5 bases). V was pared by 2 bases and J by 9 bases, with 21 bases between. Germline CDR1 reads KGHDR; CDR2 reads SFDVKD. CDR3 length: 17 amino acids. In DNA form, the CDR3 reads TGTGCCACCAGTGATTCGTCACCAGGGCAGGGAAAGAAAAAACTGTTTTTT. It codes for CATSDSSPGQGKKKLFF.

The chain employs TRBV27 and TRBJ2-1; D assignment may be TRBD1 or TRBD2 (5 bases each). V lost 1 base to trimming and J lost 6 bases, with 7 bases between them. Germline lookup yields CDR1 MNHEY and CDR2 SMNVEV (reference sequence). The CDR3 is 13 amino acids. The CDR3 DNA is TGTGCCAGCAGTTTATATGGGGGCAATGAGCAGTTCTTC. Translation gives CASSLYGGNEQFF.

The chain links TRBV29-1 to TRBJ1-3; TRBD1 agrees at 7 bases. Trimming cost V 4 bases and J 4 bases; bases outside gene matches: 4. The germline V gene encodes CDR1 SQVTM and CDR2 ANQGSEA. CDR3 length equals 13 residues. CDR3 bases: TGCAGCGTTGGGGACAGCGCGGGAAACACCATATATTTT. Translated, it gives CSVGDSAGNTIYF.

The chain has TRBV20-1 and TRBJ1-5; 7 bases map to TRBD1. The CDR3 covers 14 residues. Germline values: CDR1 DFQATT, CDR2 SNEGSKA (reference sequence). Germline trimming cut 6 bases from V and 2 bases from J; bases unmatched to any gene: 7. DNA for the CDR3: TGCAGTGCCAGCCAGGGGGATGGCAATCAGCCCCAGCATTTT. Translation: CSASQGDGNQPQHF.

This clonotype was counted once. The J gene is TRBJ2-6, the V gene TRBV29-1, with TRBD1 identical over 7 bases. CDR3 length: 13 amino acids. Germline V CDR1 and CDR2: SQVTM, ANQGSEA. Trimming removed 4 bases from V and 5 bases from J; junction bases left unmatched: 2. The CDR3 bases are TGCAGCGTTGTGACAGGGCGGGCCAACGTCCTGACTTTC. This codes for CSVVTGRANVLTF.

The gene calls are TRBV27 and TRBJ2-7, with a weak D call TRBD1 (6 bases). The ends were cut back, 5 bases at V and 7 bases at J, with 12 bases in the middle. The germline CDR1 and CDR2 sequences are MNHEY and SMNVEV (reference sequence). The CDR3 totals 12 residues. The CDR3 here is CASSHLGGEQYF. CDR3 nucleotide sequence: TGTGCCAGCAGTCATTTAGGGGGAGAGCAGTACTTC.

The CDR3 loop reads CASSLGQGALQYF. CDR3 sequence (DNA): TGTGCCAGCAGCTTGGGACAGGGGGCATTGCAGTACTTC. The chain carries TRBV7-9 and TRBJ2-7; 12 bases fit TRBD1. This CDR3 comprises 13 residues. Germline CDR1 SEHNR, CDR2 FQNEAQ (reference sequence). Trimming took 3 bases from V and 9 from J; bases not matched to a gene: 3. Looking up the rest from reference TRBV7-9 and TRBJ2-7 gives the full variable domain: DTGVSQNPRHKITKRGQNVTFRCDPISEHNRLYWYRQTLGQGPEFLTYFQNEAQLEKSRLLSDRFSAERPKGSFSTLEIQRTEQGDSAMYLCASSLGQGALQYFGPGTRLTVT.

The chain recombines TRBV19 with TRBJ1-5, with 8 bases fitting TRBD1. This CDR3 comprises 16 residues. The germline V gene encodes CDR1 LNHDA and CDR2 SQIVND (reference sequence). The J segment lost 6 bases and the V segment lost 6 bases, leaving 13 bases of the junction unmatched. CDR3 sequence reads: CASRWTGKEYGQPQHF. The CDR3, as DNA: TGTGCCAGTAGATGGACAGGGAAGGAGTATGGTCAGCCCCAGCATTTT.

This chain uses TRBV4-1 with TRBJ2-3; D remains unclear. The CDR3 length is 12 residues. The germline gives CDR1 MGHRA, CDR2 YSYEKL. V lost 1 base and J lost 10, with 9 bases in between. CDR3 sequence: CASSQAFMPQYF. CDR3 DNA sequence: TGCGCCAGCAGCCAAGCCTTCATGCCGCAGTATTTT.

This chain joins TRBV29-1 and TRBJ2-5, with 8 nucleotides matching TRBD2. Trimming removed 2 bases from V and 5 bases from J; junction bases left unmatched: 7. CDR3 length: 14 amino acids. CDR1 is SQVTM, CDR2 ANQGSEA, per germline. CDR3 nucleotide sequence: TGCAGCGTTGAAATCGGGGGCGGGGGGGAGACCCAGTACTTC. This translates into CSVEIGGGGETQYF. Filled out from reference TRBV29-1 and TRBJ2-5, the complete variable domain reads SAVISQKPSRDICQRGTSLTIQCQVDSQVTMMFWYRQQPGQSLTLIATANQGSEATYESGFVIDKFPISRPNLTFSTLTVSNMSPEDSSIYLCSVEIGGGGETQYFGPGTRLLVL.

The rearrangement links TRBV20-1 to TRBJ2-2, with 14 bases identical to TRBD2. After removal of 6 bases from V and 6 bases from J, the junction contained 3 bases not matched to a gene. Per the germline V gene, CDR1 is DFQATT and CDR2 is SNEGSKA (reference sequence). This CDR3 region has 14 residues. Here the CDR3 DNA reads TGCAGTGCACGACTAGCGGGAGGGTCCGGGGAGCTGTTTTTT. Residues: CSARLAGGSGELFF.

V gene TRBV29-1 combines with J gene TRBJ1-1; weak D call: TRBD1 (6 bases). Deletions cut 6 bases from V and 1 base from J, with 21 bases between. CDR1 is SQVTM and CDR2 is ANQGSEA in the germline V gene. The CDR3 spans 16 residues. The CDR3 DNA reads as TGCAGCGTCCAATACCAAGGACAGAATGAGAACACTGAAGCTTTCTTT. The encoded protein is CSVQYQGQNENTEAFF.

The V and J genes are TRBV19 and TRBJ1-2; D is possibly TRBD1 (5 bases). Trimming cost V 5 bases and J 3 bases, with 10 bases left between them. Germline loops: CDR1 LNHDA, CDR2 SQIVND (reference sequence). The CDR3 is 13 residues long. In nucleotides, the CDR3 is TGTGCCAGTAGTTGGGGCCCAGACTATGGCTACACCTTC. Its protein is CASSWGPDYGYTF.

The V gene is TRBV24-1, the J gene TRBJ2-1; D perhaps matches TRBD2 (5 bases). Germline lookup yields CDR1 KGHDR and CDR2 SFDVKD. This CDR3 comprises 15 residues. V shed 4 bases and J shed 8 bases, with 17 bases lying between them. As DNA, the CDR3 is TGTGCCACCAGTGACCCGACCTTACTAGTTTATGAGCAGTTCTTC. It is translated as CATSDPTLLVYEQFF.

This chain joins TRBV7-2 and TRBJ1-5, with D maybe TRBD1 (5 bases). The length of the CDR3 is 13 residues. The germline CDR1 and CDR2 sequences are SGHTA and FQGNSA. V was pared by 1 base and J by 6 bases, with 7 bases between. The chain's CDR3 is CASSLEGVQPQHF. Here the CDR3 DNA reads TGTGCCAGCAGCTTAGAAGGGGTTCAGCCCCAGCATTTT.

The CDR3 protein is CASSPGTGEQTQYF. CDR3 nucleotide sequence: TGTGCCAGCAGCCCTGGGACAGGGGAACAGACCCAGTACTTC. The rearrangement links TRBV7-3 to TRBJ2-5; 10 positions match TRBD1. This CDR3 is built from 14 residues. V lost 5 bases, J lost 6 bases, and 6 bases stayed unmatched. Germline assignment: CDR1 SGHTA and CDR2 FQGTGA. The full variable domain, completed using reference TRBV7-3 and TRBJ2-5, is GAGVSQTPSNKVTEKGKYVELRCDPISGHTALYWYRQSLGQGPEFLIYFQGTGAADDSGLPNDRFFAVRPEGSVSTLKIQRTERGDSAVYLCASSPGTGEQTQYFGPGTRLLVL.

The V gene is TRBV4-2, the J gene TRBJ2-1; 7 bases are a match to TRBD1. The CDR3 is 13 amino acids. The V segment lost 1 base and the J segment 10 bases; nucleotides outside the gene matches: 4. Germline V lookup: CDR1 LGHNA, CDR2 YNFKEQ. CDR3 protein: CASSQVDRDEQFF. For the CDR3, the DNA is TGTGCCAGCAGCCAAGTCGACAGGGACGAGCAGTTCTTC.

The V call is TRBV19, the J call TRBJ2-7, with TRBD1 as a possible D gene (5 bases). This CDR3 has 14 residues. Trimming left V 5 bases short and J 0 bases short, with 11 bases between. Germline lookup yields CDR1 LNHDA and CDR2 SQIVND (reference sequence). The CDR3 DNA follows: TGTGCCAGTAGTCTGGGGCAGCACTCCTACGAGCAGTACTTC. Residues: CASSLGQHSYEQYF.

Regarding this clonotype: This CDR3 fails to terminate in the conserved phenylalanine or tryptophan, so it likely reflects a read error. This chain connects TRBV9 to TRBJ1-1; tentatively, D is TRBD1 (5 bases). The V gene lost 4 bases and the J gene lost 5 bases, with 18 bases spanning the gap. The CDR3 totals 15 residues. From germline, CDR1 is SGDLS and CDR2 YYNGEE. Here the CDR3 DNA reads TGTGCCAGCAGCACGGGACCCGGGATCGGGACTGAAGCTTTCCTT. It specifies CASSTGPGIGTEAFL.

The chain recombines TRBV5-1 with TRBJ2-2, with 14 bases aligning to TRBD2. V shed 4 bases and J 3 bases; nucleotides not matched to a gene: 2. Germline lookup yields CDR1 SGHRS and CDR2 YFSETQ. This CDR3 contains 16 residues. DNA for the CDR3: TGCGCCAGCAGCAAGACTAGCGGGGGGGACACCGGGGAGCTGTTTTTT. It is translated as CASSKTSGGDTGELFF.

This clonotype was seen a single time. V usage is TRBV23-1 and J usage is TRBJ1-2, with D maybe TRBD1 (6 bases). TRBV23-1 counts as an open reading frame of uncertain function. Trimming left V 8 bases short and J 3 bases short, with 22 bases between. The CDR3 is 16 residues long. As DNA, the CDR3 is TGCGCCAGCCCAACCAACTATAGACAGGAATACTATGGCTACACCTTC. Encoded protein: CASPTNYRQEYYGYTF.

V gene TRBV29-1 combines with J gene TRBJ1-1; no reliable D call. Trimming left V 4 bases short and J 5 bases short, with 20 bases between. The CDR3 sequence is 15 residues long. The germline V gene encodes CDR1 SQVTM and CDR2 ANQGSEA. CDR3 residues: CSVAYVGRAWTEAFF. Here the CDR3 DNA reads TGCAGCGTTGCCTATGTGGGGAGGGCTTGGACTGAAGCTTTCTTT. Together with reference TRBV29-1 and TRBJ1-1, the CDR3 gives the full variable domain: SAVISQKPSRDICQRGTSLTIQCQVDSQVTMMFWYRQQPGQSLTLIATANQGSEATYESGFVIDKFPISRPNLTFSTLTVSNMSPEDSSIYLCSVAYVGRAWTEAFFGQGTRLTVV.

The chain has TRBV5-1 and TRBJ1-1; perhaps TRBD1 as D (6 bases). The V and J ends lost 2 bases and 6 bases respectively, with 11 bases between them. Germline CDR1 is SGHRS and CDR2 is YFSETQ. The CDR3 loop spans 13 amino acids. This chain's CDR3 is CASSFLRGAEAFF. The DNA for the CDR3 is TGCGCCAGCAGCTTCCTCAGGGGAGCTGAAGCTTTCTTT.

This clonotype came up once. The CDR3 is CASSYGRQMNTEAFF. In DNA, the CDR3 is TGTGCCAGCAGTTACGGCCGACAAATGAACACTGAAGCTTTCTTT. The gene calls are TRBV6-5 and TRBJ1-1, with no clear D. V gave up 2 bases and J gave up 0 bases, with 10 bases separating them. CDR1 MNHEY and CDR2 SVGAGI come from the germline V gene. The CDR3 is 15 residues long.

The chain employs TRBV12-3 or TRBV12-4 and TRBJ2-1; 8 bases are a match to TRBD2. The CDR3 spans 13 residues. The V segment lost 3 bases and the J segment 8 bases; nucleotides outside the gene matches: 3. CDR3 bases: TGTGCCAGCAGTTTGCGGGGGGCGGATGAGCAGTTCTTC. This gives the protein CASSLRGADEQFF.